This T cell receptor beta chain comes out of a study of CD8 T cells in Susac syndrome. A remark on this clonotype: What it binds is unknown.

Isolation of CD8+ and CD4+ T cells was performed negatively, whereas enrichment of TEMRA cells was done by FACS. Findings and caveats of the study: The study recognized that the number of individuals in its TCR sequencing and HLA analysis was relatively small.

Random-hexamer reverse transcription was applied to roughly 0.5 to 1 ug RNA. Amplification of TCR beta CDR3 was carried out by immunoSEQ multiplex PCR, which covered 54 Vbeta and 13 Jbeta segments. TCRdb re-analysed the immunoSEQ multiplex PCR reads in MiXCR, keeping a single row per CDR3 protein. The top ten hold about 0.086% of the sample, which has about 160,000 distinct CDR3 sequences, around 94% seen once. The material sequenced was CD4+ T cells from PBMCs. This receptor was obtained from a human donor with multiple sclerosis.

The chain's CDR3 is CASSAGQGANEQFF. The DNA for the CDR3 is TGTGCCAGCAGCGCAGGACAGGGGGCCAATGAGCAGTTCTTC. This chain uses TRBV7-8 with TRBJ2-1; 11 bases fit TRBD1. Per germline, CDR1 SGHVS and CDR2 FQNEAQ. This CDR3 has 14 amino acids. V lost 5 bases, J lost 6 bases, and 3 bases stayed unmatched.